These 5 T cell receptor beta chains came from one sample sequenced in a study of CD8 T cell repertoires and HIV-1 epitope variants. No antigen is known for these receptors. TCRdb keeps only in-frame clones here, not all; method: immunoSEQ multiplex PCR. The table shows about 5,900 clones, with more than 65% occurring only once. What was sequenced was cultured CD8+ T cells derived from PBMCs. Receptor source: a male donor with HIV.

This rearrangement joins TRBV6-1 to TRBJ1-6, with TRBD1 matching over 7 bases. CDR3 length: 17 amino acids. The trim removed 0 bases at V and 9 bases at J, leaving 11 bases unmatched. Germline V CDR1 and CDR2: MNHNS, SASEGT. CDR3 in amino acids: CASSEARQGVGGSPLHF. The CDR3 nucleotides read TGTGCCAGCAGTGAAGCTCGACAGGGTGTGGGAGGTTCACCCCTCCACTTT.

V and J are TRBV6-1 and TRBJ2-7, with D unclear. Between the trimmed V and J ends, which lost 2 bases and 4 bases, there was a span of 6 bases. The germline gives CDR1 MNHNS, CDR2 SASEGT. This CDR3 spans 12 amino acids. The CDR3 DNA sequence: TGTGCCAGCAGTGAATCCTCATACGAGCAGTACTTC. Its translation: CASSESSYEQYF.

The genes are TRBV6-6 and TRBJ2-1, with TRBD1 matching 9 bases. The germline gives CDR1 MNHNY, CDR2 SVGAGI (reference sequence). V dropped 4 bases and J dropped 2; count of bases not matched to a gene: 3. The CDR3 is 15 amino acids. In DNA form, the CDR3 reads TGTGCCAGCAGTTGGGGGACAGGGACCTACAATGAGCAGTTCTTC. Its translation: CASSWGTGTYNEQFF.

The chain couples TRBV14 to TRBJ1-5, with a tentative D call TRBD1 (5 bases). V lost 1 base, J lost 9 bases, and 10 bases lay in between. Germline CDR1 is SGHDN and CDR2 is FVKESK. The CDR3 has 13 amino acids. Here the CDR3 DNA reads TGTGCCAGCAGCCAAGTCCCGGGGGGGCCCCAGCATTTT. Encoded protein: CASSQVPGGPQHF.

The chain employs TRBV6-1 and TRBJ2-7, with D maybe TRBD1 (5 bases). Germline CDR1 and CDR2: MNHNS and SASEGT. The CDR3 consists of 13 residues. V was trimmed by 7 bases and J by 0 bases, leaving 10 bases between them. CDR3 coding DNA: TGTGCCAGCAATCGACAGAGCTCCTACGAGCAGTACTTC. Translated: CASNRQSSYEQYF.